The 27 T cell receptor beta chains in this list originate from one sample, sequenced in a study of long-term antiretroviral therapy in people with HIV. It was version v3.0 of the immunoSEQ assay that was run at survey level. Assay used: immunoSEQ multiplex PCR; TCRdb lists only in-frame clones, some missing. The data contain fewer than 20,000 clones, more than 75% of them singletons. The specimen was unsorted PBMCs, collected 6.9 years after starting antiretroviral therapy. The receptors here all came from a middle-aged man with HIV.

The rearrangement links TRBV5-1 to TRBJ2-1; 8 bases line up with TRBD2. Trimming at V came to 6 bases and at J to 7 bases, leaving 15 bases not matched to a gene. The CDR3 is 16 residues long. CDR1 is SGHRS, CDR2 YFSETQ, per germline. The CDR3 loop is CASIPGVGLVVNEQFF. The CDR3 region has the DNA TGCGCCAGCATCCCTGGGGTGGGACTAGTCGTAAATGAGCAGTTCTTC.

The genes are TRBV29-1 and TRBJ2-3, with 12 bases identical to TRBD2. Per germline, CDR1 SQVTM and CDR2 ANQGSEA. Germline trimming cut 7 bases from V and 6 bases from J; bases unmatched to any gene: 17. The CDR3 consists of 17 residues. CDR3: CSANRGLAGGFLDTQYF. The CDR3 bases are TGCAGCGCCAACAGGGGGCTAGCGGGAGGGTTTCTCGATACGCAGTATTTT.

The J gene is TRBJ2-2, the V gene TRBV19; D might be TRBD1 (6 bases). Germline V gene lookup returns CDR1 LNHDA and CDR2 SQIVND (reference sequence). The CDR3 length is 13 residues. Trimming removed 9 bases from V and 2 bases from J, with 10 bases in between. The CDR3 DNA reads as TGTGCCAGCCGGACAGTTAACACCGGGGAGCTGTTTTTT. Translating it yields CASRTVNTGELFF.

This sequence joins TRBV6-5 and TRBJ1-6; TRBD1 agrees at 8 bases. This CDR3 contains 15 residues. V shed 2 bases and J 7 bases; nucleotides not matched to a gene: 4. Germline-derived CDR1 and CDR2 are MNHEY and SVGAGI. The chain's CDR3 is CASSYTGQGNSPLHF. Written as DNA, the CDR3 is TGTGCCAGCAGTTACACCGGACAGGGAAATTCACCCCTCCACTTT.

The V call is TRBV2, the J call TRBJ2-5, with D perhaps TRBD2 (5 bases). CDR1 and CDR2 from the germline V gene are SNHLY and FYNNEI. The CDR3 consists of 16 residues. Trimming pared 7 bases from V and 2 bases from J, leaving 20 bases between. DNA of the CDR3: TGTGCCAGCACTGGAGTGTTAGGACTTATGCAAGAGACCCAGTACTTC. Translated: CASTGVLGLMQETQYF.

This clone was seen a single time. The CDR3, as DNA: TGTGCCTGGAGGGGACTAGCGGGAGAAGGCAATGAGCAGTTCTTC. It is translated as CAWRGLAGEGNEQFF. J is TRBJ2-1 and V is TRBV30; 14 bases are shared with TRBD2. After removal of 3 bases from V and 6 bases from J, the junction contained 4 bases not matched to a gene. The germline V gene has CDR1 GTSNPN and CDR2 SVGIG (reference sequence). The CDR3 extends over 15 amino acids. Drawing the rest from reference TRBV30 and TRBJ2-1, the complete variable domain is SQTIHQWPATLVQPVGSPLSLECTVEGTSNPNLYWYRQAAGRGLQLLFYSVGIGQISSEVPQNLSASRPQDRQFILSSKKLLLSDSGFYLCAWRGLAGEGNEQFFGPGTRLTVL.

The genes are TRBV7-8 and TRBJ1-4; D remains ambiguous. The V end was cut by 1 base, the J end by 4 bases, with 10 bases between. This CDR3 is 15 amino acids long. In germline, CDR1 is SGHVS, CDR2 FQNEAQ. The CDR3 DNA sequence: TGTGCCAGCAGCTTAGGCAGATCGGATAATGAAAAACTGTTTTTT. Its protein is CASSLGRSDNEKLFF.

This chain uses TRBV4-3 with TRBJ2-7; D tentatively reads TRBD1 or TRBD2 (5 bases each). The ends were cut back, 3 bases at V and 7 bases at J, with 28 bases in the middle. CDR1 and CDR2 (germline): LGHNA, YSLEER. The CDR3 is 18 residues long. CDR3 sequence reads: CASSQSSDQTLDEGEQYF. In nucleotides, the CDR3 is TGCGCCAGCAGCCAGAGTAGTGATCAAACCCTCGACGAGGGGGAGCAGTACTTC.

The rearrangement links TRBV28 to TRBJ2-7; no clear D gene. CDR1 is MDHEN and CDR2 is SYDVKM in the germline V gene. V was clipped by 11 bases and J by 0 bases, with 14 bases between them. The CDR3 is 13 amino acids. The CDR3 bases are TGTGCCGGTTCTTTCCGAGACTCCTACGAGCAGTACTTC. As protein: CAGSFRDSYEQYF.

This clone is a singleton in its sample. The chain links TRBV28 to TRBJ2-7; D gene uncertain. The V gene's germline CDR1 is MDHEN and CDR2 SYDVKM. V was clipped by 3 bases and J by 2 bases, with 11 bases between them. The CDR3 sequence is 14 residues long. The CDR3 spells CASSFGSSTYEQYF. The CDR3 DNA sequence: TGTGCCAGCAGTTTTGGGTCCTCAACCTACGAGCAGTACTTC.

This chain uses TRBV29-1 with TRBJ2-1; D ambiguous. From germline, CDR1 is SQVTM and CDR2 ANQGSEA. The V gene lost 2 bases and the J gene lost 8 bases, with 10 bases spanning the gap. This CDR3 spans 12 amino acids. The DNA for the CDR3 is TGCAGCGTTGAATGGGCCACCCATGAGCAGTTCTTC. Its protein is CSVEWATHEQFF.

The V call is TRBV4-3, the J call TRBJ2-2; D gene ambiguous. The CDR3 length is 14 residues. Germline CDR1 is LGHNA and CDR2 is YSLEER. Trimming cost V 0 bases and J 9 bases, with 11 bases left between them. The CDR3 reads CASSQDQFPRELFF. DNA for the CDR3: TGCGCCAGCAGCCAAGACCAATTTCCACGGGAGCTGTTTTTT.

The chain has TRBV19 and TRBJ1-1; TRBD1 aligns across 8 bases. This CDR3 is built from 15 residues. J gave up 4 bases and V 4 bases, and 8 bases lay outside the gene matches. CDR1 is LNHDA and CDR2 is SQIVND in the germline V gene (reference sequence). The chain's CDR3 is CASSTDRVSTTEAFF. CDR3 nucleotide sequence: TGTGCCAGTAGTACGGACAGGGTATCGACCACTGAAGCTTTCTTT.

The V gene is TRBV27, the J gene TRBJ2-7; D call uncertain. Deletions cut 11 bases from V and 1 base from J, with 12 bases between. Looked up from germline, CDR1 is MNHEY and CDR2 is SMNVEV (reference sequence). CDR3 length: 12 amino acids. The CDR3 DNA sequence: TGTGCCGGCGATGGGTATTCCTACGAGCAGTACTTC. Its protein is CAGDGYSYEQYF.

V gene TRBV30 combines with J gene TRBJ1-5, with TRBD1 matching 7 bases. V shed 6 bases and J 1 base; nucleotides not matched to a gene: 3. The CDR3 extends over 13 amino acids. The germline V gene encodes CDR1 GTSNPN and CDR2 SVGIG (reference sequence). CDR3 residues: CACTGESNQPQHF. Written as DNA, the CDR3 is TGTGCCTGTACAGGGGAGAGCAATCAGCCCCAGCATTTT. Full variable domain (remainder filled in from reference TRBV30 and TRBJ1-5): SQTIHQWPATLVQPVGSPLSLECTVEGTSNPNLYWYRQAAGRGLQLLFYSVGIGQISSEVPQNLSASRPQDRQFILSSKKLLLSDSGFYLCACTGESNQPQHFGDGTRLSIL.

This sequence joins TRBV9 and TRBJ1-5; D perhaps matches TRBD1 (5 bases). Trimming took off 0 bases at V and 2 bases at J, with 6 bases between the two ends. Germline-derived CDR1 and CDR2 are SGDLS and YYNGEE. This CDR3 contains 14 residues. CDR3 in amino acids: CASSVGGGNQPQHF. CDR3 nucleotides: TGTGCCAGCAGCGTAGGAGGGGGCAATCAGCCCCAGCATTTT.

V gene TRBV29-1 combines with J gene TRBJ1-1; 7 nucleotides match TRBD1. Losses at the gene ends were 8 bases for V and 1 base for J; bases not matched to a gene: 7. Germline CDR1 and CDR2: SQVTM and ANQGSEA. This CDR3 region has 13 residues. The CDR3 here is CSSGEGANTEAFF. CDR3 DNA sequence: TGCAGCTCCGGGGAGGGGGCGAACACTGAAGCTTTCTTT.

CDR3 nucleotide sequence: TGTGCCAGCAGTGAAGTCGAAGAGACCCAGTACTTC. Translation gives CASSEVEETQYF. This chain links TRBV6-1 with TRBJ2-5; D ambiguous. CDR1 MNHNS and CDR2 SASEGT come from the germline V gene. The CDR3 sequence is 12 residues long. Trimming left V 1 base short and J 3 bases short, with 3 bases between.

The chain links TRBV9 to TRBJ2-5; 14 nucleotides agree with TRBD2. This CDR3 region has 17 residues. Per the germline V gene, CDR1 is SGDLS and CDR2 is YYNGEE. V lost 3 bases to trimming and J lost 5 bases; unmatched junction nucleotides: 9. CDR3 residues: CASSGGTSGSTWETQYF. CDR3 sequence (DNA): TGTGCCAGCAGCGGTGGGACTAGCGGGAGTACTTGGGAGACCCAGTACTTC.

The V call is TRBV6-1, the J call TRBJ2-7, with 12 bases matching TRBD2. The germline V gene encodes CDR1 MNHNS and CDR2 SASEGT. The CDR3 has 14 residues. Trimming removed 4 bases from V and 6 bases from J; junction bases left unmatched: 4. DNA of the CDR3: TGTGCCAGCAGTGCCCAGACTAGCGGGGGCGAGCAGTACTTC. It is translated as CASSAQTSGGEQYF.

This chain connects TRBV9 to TRBJ2-2; 15 bases align to TRBD2. The germline V gene encodes CDR1 SGDLS and CDR2 YYNGEE. This CDR3 is 19 amino acids long. With 2 bases clipped from V and 1 base from J, the junction kept 6 bases outside the gene matches. Written as DNA, the CDR3 is TGTGCCAGCAGCGTGCTGCCGGGACTAGCGGGAGGGAACACCGGGGAGCTGTTTTTT. Its translation is CASSVLPGLAGGNTGELFF.

The chain recombines TRBV28 with TRBJ2-5; 9 positions match TRBD1. With 6 bases clipped from V and 3 bases from J, the junction kept 2 bases outside the gene matches. Germline lookup yields CDR1 MDHEN and CDR2 SYDVKM. CDR3 length: 13 residues. In DNA form, the CDR3 reads TGTGCCAGCAGGCGACAGGGGGAAGAGACCCAGTACTTC. It specifies CASRRQGEETQYF.

This chain uses TRBV19 with TRBJ1-5; perhaps TRBD1 as D (5 bases). The CDR3 covers 16 residues. The germline V and J ends were trimmed by 3 bases and 7 bases, with 19 bases remaining between them. Germline V gene data show CDR1 as LNHDA and CDR2 as SQIVND (reference sequence). The CDR3 DNA reads TGTGCCAGTAGTATGGGACGGGGCAGGGAGGGCCAGCCCCAGCATTTT. It yields the protein CASSMGRGREGQPQHF.

This clone was picked up one time. The rearrangement uses TRBV18 and TRBJ1-5; D perhaps matches TRBD1 (5 bases). CDR3 length: 15 amino acids. Per the germline V gene, CDR1 is KGHSH and CDR2 is LQKENI. Trimming removed 1 base from V and 5 bases from J, with 12 bases in between. The CDR3 bases are TGTGCCAGCTCACCACGGCAGGGTGGCTATCAGCCCCAGCATTTT. Encoded protein: CASSPRQGGYQPQHF. Filled out from reference TRBV18 and TRBJ1-5, the complete variable domain reads NAGVMQNPRHLVRRRGQEARLRCSPMKGHSHVYWYRQLPEEGLKFMVYLQKENIIDESGMPKERFSAEFPKEGPSILRIQQVVRGDSAAYFCASSPRQGGYQPQHFGDGTRLSIL.

This sequence joins TRBV2 and TRBJ2-1, with 9 bases identical to TRBD2. Trimming took 7 bases from V and 4 from J; bases not matched to a gene: 8. The CDR3 spans 15 residues. Germline values: CDR1 SNHLY, CDR2 FYNNEI. CDR3 in amino acids: CASTGAGGLYNEQFF. For the CDR3, the DNA is TGTGCCAGCACGGGGGCGGGAGGGTTGTACAATGAGCAGTTCTTC.

The chain combines TRBV4-3 with TRBJ1-1, with a tentative D call TRBD1 (5 bases). V shed 0 bases and J shed 5 bases, with 13 bases lying between them. There are 15 residues in the CDR3. The germline V gene encodes CDR1 LGHNA and CDR2 YSLEER. CDR3 sequence reads: CASSQDEWGNTEAFF. CDR3 coding DNA: TGCGCCAGCAGCCAAGATGAGTGGGGGAATACTGAAGCTTTCTTT.

This clone was found a few times. The chain uses TRBV2 and TRBJ2-7; tentative D call: TRBD2 (5 bases). The CDR3 covers 12 residues. In germline, CDR1 is SNHLY, CDR2 FYNNEI. V dropped 10 bases and J dropped 4 bases, with 14 bases sitting between them. CDR3 bases: TGTGCCACCCTAGCCATGAATTACGAGCAGTACTTC. Translation: CATLAMNYEQYF.